Following are 21 T cell receptor beta chains from one sample sequenced in a study of Ad26.COV2.S vaccination and SARS-CoV-2 variants. The treatment: over 15 received Ad26.COV2.S at low or high dose, single or two shots; 5 received placebo; per-sample allocation not given. Following the first vaccine or placebo injection, samples were taken on day 63. This table comes from immunoSEQ multiplex PCR, and its TCRdb copy is limited to in-frame clones, with some not included. The table records 450,000 to 550,000 clones, 89% of them present only once. The material sequenced was peripheral blood, taken in a trial of Ad26.COV2.S vaccine versus placebo. These receptors were obtained from a person aged 18 to 59 who received the Ad26.COV2.S COVID-19 vaccine or a placebo.

The gene calls are TRBV19 and TRBJ2-7; either TRBD1 or TRBD2 may fit D (5 bases each). This CDR3 is built from 13 residues. Germline V gives CDR1 LNHDA, CDR2 SQIVND (reference sequence). Trimming removed 5 bases at V and 7 bases at J, with 15 bases between. CDR3 residues: CASSLSGPLEQYF. CDR3 bases: TGTGCCAGTAGTCTGTCGGGACCGCTGGAGCAGTACTTC.

V and J are TRBV5-4 and TRBJ1-6, with a tentative D call TRBD1 (6 bases). Trimming cost V 0 bases and J 7 bases, with 11 bases left between them. Germline CDR1 reads SGHNT; CDR2 reads YYREEE (reference sequence). The CDR3 consists of 15 residues. In DNA, the CDR3 is TGTGCCAGCAGCTTGGTTACAGGGTCGAATTCACCCCTCCACTTT. Translation: CASSLVTGSNSPLHF.

V usage is TRBV7-2 and J usage is TRBJ1-4; weak D call: TRBD1 (5 bases). CDR3 length: 15 residues. Germline V lookup: CDR1 SGHTA, CDR2 FQGNSA. V gave up 3 bases and J gave up 7 bases, with 15 bases separating them. The DNA of the CDR3 is TGTGCCAGCAGCTTTCGCCCCGGCGGGGCTGAAAAACTGTTTTTT. The encoded protein is CASSFRPGGAEKLFF.

The chain uses TRBV7-2 and TRBJ1-1, with a possible D match to TRBD1 (5 bases). This CDR3 comprises 16 residues. Germline CDR1 reads SGHTA; CDR2 reads FQGNSA. Trimming took 0 bases from V and 4 from J, leaving 15 bases between them. As DNA, the CDR3 is TGTGCCAGCAGCTTAGCGGCGGGGGGTTTCGGCACTGAAGCTTTCTTT. This codes for CASSLAAGGFGTEAFF.

The rearrangement joins TRBV6-5 to TRBJ1-2; 10 bases are a match to TRBD1. The CDR3 runs 14 residues. Germline-derived CDR1 and CDR2 are MNHEY and SVGAGI. The junction had 4 bases not matched to a gene; V was cut back by 5 bases and J by 4 bases. This CDR3 reads CASSPRDRGYGYTF. The CDR3 DNA reads as TGTGCCAGCAGTCCCCGGGACAGGGGCTATGGCTACACCTTC.

In DNA form, the CDR3 reads TGTGCCAGCGCTACTAGCGGGACGTACCAAGAGACCCAGTACTTC. It codes for CASATSGTYQETQYF. The rearrangement joins TRBV18 to TRBJ2-5; 10 bases are a match to TRBD2. The junction had 6 bases not matched to a gene; V was cut back by 8 bases and J by 0 bases. CDR1 and CDR2 (germline): KGHSH, LQKENI. The CDR3 is 15 amino acids.

The chain uses TRBV7-9 and TRBJ2-3; D is perhaps TRBD1 (5 bases). V lost 5 bases, J lost 1 base, and 10 bases lay in between. The CDR3 totals 14 residues. Germline V gene data show CDR1 as SEHNR and CDR2 as FQNEAQ (reference sequence). Written as DNA, the CDR3 is TGTGCCAGCAGCCTGGACATAGGCACAGATACGCAGTATTTT. Translation gives CASSLDIGTDTQYF.

The rearrangement uses TRBV24-1 and TRBJ1-1, with TRBD1 as a possible D gene (6 bases). This CDR3 contains 15 residues. The germline gives CDR1 KGHDR, CDR2 SFDVKD. V lost 0 bases to trimming and J lost 1 base, with 8 bases between them. CDR3 coding DNA: TGTGCCACCAGTGATTTGCTGACAGGGAACACTGAAGCTTTCTTT. As protein: CATSDLLTGNTEAFF.

This clone occurred once. The rearrangement uses TRBV6-5 and TRBJ1-5; D is undetermined. CDR3 length: 13 amino acids. Trimming removed 0 bases from V and 7 bases from J, with 7 bases in between. Germline V gene sequence: CDR1 MNHEY, CDR2 SVGAGI. In DNA form, the CDR3 reads TGTGCCAGCAGTTACTCGAAACAGCAGCCCCAGCATTTT. It encodes CASSYSKQQPQHF.

The rearrangement links TRBV6-5 to TRBJ1-6; TRBD1 matches at 7 bases. Trimming cost V 0 bases and J 7 bases; bases outside gene matches: 3. The CDR3 is 15 residues long. Germline V CDR1 and CDR2: MNHEY, SVGAGI. The CDR3 DNA reads as TGTGCCAGCAGTTACTCTGGGACAGCCAATTCACCCCTCCACTTT. The encoded protein is CASSYSGTANSPLHF.

The V gene is TRBV19, the J gene TRBJ2-1; TRBD2 is a possible D gene (6 bases). Germline V gene sequence: CDR1 LNHDA, CDR2 SQIVND (reference sequence). Trimming stripped 3 bases from V and 8 bases from J, with 17 bases between. There are 15 residues in the CDR3. The CDR3 coding sequence is TGTGCCAGTAGTATCCGACTAGTAGGGGTCGATGAGCAGTTCTTC. This gives the protein CASSIRLVGVDEQFF.

The chain combines TRBV11-2 with TRBJ2-1; 13 bases are a match to TRBD2. CDR3 length equals 15 residues. V lost 5 bases to trimming and J lost 9 bases; unmatched junction nucleotides: 7. The germline V gene has CDR1 SGHAT and CDR2 FQNNGV. The CDR3 region has the DNA TGTGCCAGCAGCCCGATACTAGCGGGAGGGGTTGAGCAGTTCTTC. Translation: CASSPILAGGVEQFF.

The chain recombines TRBV4-1 with TRBJ2-4; D not certain. Germline CDR1 reads MGHRA; CDR2 reads YSYEKL. Trimming left V 6 bases short and J 0 bases short, with 15 bases between. This CDR3 region has 16 residues. This CDR3 is CASRKRPPLAKNIQYF. The CDR3 DNA sequence: TGCGCCAGCAGGAAACGACCCCCCCTAGCCAAAAACATTCAGTACTTC.

The chain has TRBV19 and TRBJ2-7; 11 bases are shared with TRBD1. The CDR3 has 14 amino acids. Per the germline V gene, CDR1 is LNHDA and CDR2 is SQIVND (reference sequence). V dropped 8 bases and J dropped 3; count of bases not matched to a gene: 6. CDR3 region: CASQTGTGGYEQYF. As DNA, the CDR3 is TGTGCCAGTCAGACCGGGACAGGGGGCTACGAGCAGTACTTC.

The chain uses TRBV2 and TRBJ1-1; TRBD1 matches at 11 bases. Germline CDR1 SNHLY, CDR2 FYNNEI. The CDR3 contains 13 residues. V trimming: 8 bases; J trimming: 4 bases; junction bases outside the gene matches: 3. This chain's CDR3 is CASGQGARTEAFF. The CDR3 coding sequence is TGTGCCAGCGGACAGGGGGCGCGCACTGAAGCTTTCTTT.

The gene calls are TRBV19 and TRBJ1-4; 7 bases line up with TRBD1. V dropped 9 bases and J dropped 8; count of bases not matched to a gene: 3. Germline assignment: CDR1 LNHDA and CDR2 SQIVND (reference sequence). CDR3 length: 11 amino acids. The CDR3 here is CASSDREKLFF. The CDR3 nucleotides are TGTGCCAGCTCGGACAGGGAAAAACTGTTTTTT.

This chain uses TRBV7-2 with TRBJ1-5, with TRBD1 matching 7 bases. CDR3 size: 19 residues. The germline V gene has CDR1 SGHTA and CDR2 FQGNSA. The junction had 22 bases not matched to a gene; V was cut back by 5 bases and J by 6 bases. CDR3 sequence: CASSKTGRGRAPPGQPQHF. CDR3 coding DNA: TGTGCCAGCAGCAAGACAGGGAGGGGACGTGCTCCCCCCGGTCAGCCCCAGCATTTT.

This rearrangement joins TRBV6-2 or TRBV6-3 to TRBJ2-2, with 9 bases aligning to TRBD2. The CDR3 is made up of 18 amino acids. Germline values: CDR1 MNHEY, CDR2 SVGEGT. Trimming cost V 0 bases and J 5 bases; bases outside gene matches: 10. The CDR3 sequence: CASSYSEFRLAGTGELFF. DNA of the CDR3: TGTGCCAGCAGTTACTCGGAGTTTCGGCTAGCGGGGACCGGGGAGCTGTTTTTT.

Comments on this clone: In the same sample, other DNA sequences code for this CDR3. The V and J genes are TRBV3-1 (or the pseudogene TRBV3-2) and TRBJ2-7; D gene ambiguous. This CDR3 region has 12 residues. Trimming took 1 base from V and 3 from J, leaving 4 bases between them. CDR1 and CDR2 from the germline V gene are LGHDT and YNNKEL (reference sequence). DNA of the CDR3: TGTGCCAGCAGCCAAGCTGGCTACGAGCAGTACTTC. Translated: CASSQAGYEQYF.

This chain uses TRBV2 with TRBJ2-1, with TRBD1 matching over 8 bases. This CDR3 has 16 amino acids. The J segment lost 7 bases and the V segment lost 3 bases, leaving 11 bases of the junction unmatched. In germline, CDR1 is SNHLY, CDR2 FYNNEI. CDR3 nucleotide sequence: TGTGCCAGCAGTGATCGGGGGCAGGGGGCGCGGAATGAGCAGTTCTTC. Protein: CASSDRGQGARNEQFF.

This chain connects TRBV10-1 to TRBJ2-7; no reliable D call. Trimming removed 3 bases from V and 0 bases from J, with 9 bases in between. Germline CDR1 is WNHNN and CDR2 is SYGVQD (reference sequence). The CDR3 is 14 residues long. CDR3 residues: CASSDRAASYEQYF. In nucleotides, the CDR3 is TGCGCCAGCAGTGATAGGGCTGCCTCCTACGAGCAGTACTTC.